These 6 T cell receptor beta chains were sequenced from one sample in a study of shared T cell receptors in the human thymus. TCRdb keeps only in-frame clones here, not all; method: immunoSEQ multiplex PCR. There are about 380,000 clones in the sample; 85% to 95% occur only once, and roughly 0.02% lies in the top ten. Sequenced sample: thymocytes. Source of these receptors: a human donor.

V gene TRBV19 combines with J gene TRBJ2-1; 10 positions match TRBD2. This CDR3 spans 17 amino acids. Trimming removed 5 bases from V and 10 bases from J; junction bases left unmatched: 17. CDR1 is LNHDA and CDR2 is SQIVND in the germline V gene (reference sequence). In DNA form, the CDR3 reads TGTGCCAGTAGTGCCCCCAAAGAGCGGGAGGGTATTTGGGAGCAGTTCTTC. It specifies CASSAPKEREGIWEQFF.

This clone appeared once. The J gene is TRBJ2-2, the V gene TRBV27; 13 bases are a match to TRBD2. Germline CDR1 reads MNHEY; CDR2 reads SMNVEV (reference sequence). The J segment lost 8 bases and the V segment lost 7 bases, leaving 10 bases of the junction unmatched. The CDR3 sequence is 16 residues long. The DNA for the CDR3 is TGTGCCAGCACCCTAACTAGCGGGAGGGTAAAAGGGGAGCTGTTTTTT. As protein: CASTLTSGRVKGELFF.

The chain carries TRBV30 and TRBJ1-5; D unresolved. The CDR3 has 13 residues. The V end was cut by 2 bases, the J end by 8 bases, with 13 bases between. Germline V gene data show CDR1 as GTSNPN and CDR2 as SVGIG (reference sequence). The CDR3 region is CAWSPTQLEPQHF. The DNA of the CDR3 is TGTGCCTGGAGTCCCACCCAGCTGGAGCCCCAGCATTTT.

In DNA form, the CDR3 reads TGTGCCAGCAGTCTCGACCTTATAGCGGGACCCCCCTACGAGCAGTACTTC. Amino acids: CASSLDLIAGPPYEQYF. The gene calls are TRBV28 and TRBJ2-7, with 8 bases fitting TRBD2. This CDR3 has 17 residues. Germline assignment: CDR1 MDHEN and CDR2 SYDVKM. V gave up 5 bases and J gave up 2 bases; unmatched junction bases: 14.

The chain combines TRBV5-1 with TRBJ1-4; D remains unclear. Germline values: CDR1 SGHRS, CDR2 YFSETQ. With 0 bases removed from V and 10 bases from J, the gap between germline ends came to 4 bases. The CDR3 is 11 amino acids. CDR3 protein: CASSLEGKLFF. The CDR3 bases are TGCGCCAGCAGCTTGGAGGGAAAACTGTTTTTT.

The chain uses TRBV4-3 and TRBJ2-5; 10 bases agree with TRBD2. The end of the DNA fits TRBJ2-7 better, so the J call may be wrong. Per the germline V gene, CDR1 is LGHNA and CDR2 is YSLEER. The CDR3 consists of 16 residues. The CDR3 sequence: CASSQDGSSGSDEQYF. The CDR3 DNA reads TGCGCCAGCAGCCAAGATGGGTCTAGCGGGAGTGACGAGCAGTACTTC.